This T cell receptor beta chain was captured in a study of shared clonotypes between healthy human individuals. Some clones are missing from TCRdb's copy, which holds only in-frame ones; the method was immunoSEQ multiplex PCR. Found here are around 940,000 clones, about three quarters of them singletons; the top ten hold around 1.5%. The CDR3 loop spans 16 amino acids. Recent vaccinations or acute infections were absent in the healthy HIV-negative adult donors. The sequence was collected from a man aged 18 to 29 in good health. The chain combines TRBV21-1 with TRBJ1-1; the table names TRBD1, a call not compared with the DNA. TRBV21-1 constitutes a pseudogene. The sequenced material came from memory CD4+ T cells sorted from blood. Subset specified: CD45RA-negative fraction. Written as DNA, the CDR3 is TGTGCCAGCAGCAAAGGCACAGGGAACTTTTTCACTGAAGCTTTCTTT. Protein: CASSKGTGNFFTEAFF.